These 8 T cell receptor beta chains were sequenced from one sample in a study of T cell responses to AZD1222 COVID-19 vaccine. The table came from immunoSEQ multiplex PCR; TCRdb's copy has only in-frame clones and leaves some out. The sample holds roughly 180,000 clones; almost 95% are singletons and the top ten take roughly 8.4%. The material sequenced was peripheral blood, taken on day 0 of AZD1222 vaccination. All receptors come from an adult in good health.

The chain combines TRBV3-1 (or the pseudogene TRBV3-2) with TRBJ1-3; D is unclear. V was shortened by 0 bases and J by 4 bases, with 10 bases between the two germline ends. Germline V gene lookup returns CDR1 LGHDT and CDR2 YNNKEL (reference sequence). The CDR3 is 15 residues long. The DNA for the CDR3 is TGTGCCAGCAGCCAAGATATGATCGCCGGAAACACCATATATTTT. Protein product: CASSQDMIAGNTIYF.

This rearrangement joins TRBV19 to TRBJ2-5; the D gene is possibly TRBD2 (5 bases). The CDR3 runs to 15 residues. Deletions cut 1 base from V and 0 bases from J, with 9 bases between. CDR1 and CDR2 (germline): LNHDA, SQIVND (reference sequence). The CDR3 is CASSIGLTNQETQYF. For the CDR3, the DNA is TGTGCCAGTAGTATAGGCCTGACTAACCAAGAGACCCAGTACTTC.

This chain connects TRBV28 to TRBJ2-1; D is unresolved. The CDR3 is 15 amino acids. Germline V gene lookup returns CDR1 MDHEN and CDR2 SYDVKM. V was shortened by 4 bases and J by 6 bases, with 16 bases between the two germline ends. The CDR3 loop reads CASSYRAGSRNEQFF. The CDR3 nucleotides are TGTGCCAGCAGTTACCGCGCCGGAAGTCGCAATGAGCAGTTCTTC. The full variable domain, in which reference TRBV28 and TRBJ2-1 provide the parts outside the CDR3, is DVKVTQSSRYLVKRTGEKVFLECVQDMDHENMFWYRQDPGLGLRLIYFSYDVKMKEKGDIPEGYSVSREKKERFSLILESASTNQTSMYLCASSYRAGSRNEQFFGPGTRLTVL.

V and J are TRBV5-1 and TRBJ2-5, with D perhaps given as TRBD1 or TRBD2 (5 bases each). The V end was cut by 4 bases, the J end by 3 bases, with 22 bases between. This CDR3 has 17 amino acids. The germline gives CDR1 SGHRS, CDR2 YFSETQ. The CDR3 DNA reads TGCGCCAGCAGCCCAAGTGGGGTCCCCGGGACGAAAGAGACCCAGTACTTC. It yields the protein CASSPSGVPGTKETQYF.

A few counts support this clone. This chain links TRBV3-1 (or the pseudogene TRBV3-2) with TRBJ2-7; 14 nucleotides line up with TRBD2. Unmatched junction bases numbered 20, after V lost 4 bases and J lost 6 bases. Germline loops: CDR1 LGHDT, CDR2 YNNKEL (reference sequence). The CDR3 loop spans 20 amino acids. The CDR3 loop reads CASSRTAPQTSGRAGGEQYF. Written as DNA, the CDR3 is TGTGCCAGCAGCCGGACAGCCCCCCAGACTAGCGGGAGGGCCGGGGGCGAGCAGTACTTC.

The CDR3 here is CASSQGGIPYEQYF. For the CDR3, the DNA is TGCGCCAGCAGTCAAGGGGGGATCCCCTACGAGCAGTACTTC. The genes are TRBV23-1 and TRBJ2-7, with D tentatively TRBD2 (6 bases). TRBV23-1 is assigned to the ORF class and has an uncertain function. V was cut by 2 bases and J by 2 bases, with 10 bases left in between. The CDR3 contains 14 residues.

Here the CDR3 reads CASSVGGAKNIQYF. The CDR3 nucleotides are TGTGCCAGCAGTGTGGGGGGGGCCAAAAACATTCAGTACTTC. The rearrangement links TRBV2 to TRBJ2-4, with 7 bases lining up with TRBD2. Germline CDR1 is SNHLY and CDR2 is FYNNEI. There are 14 residues in the CDR3. J gave up 1 base and V 4 bases, and 1 base lay outside the gene matches.

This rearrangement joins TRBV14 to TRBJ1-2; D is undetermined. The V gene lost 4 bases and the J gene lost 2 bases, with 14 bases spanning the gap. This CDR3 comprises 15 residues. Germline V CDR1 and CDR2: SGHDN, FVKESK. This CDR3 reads CASSRIEDGNYGYTF. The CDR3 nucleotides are TGTGCCAGCAGCCGAATAGAGGACGGGAACTATGGCTACACCTTC.